This TCR beta chain was captured in a study of blood T cell repertoires in COVID-19. Across the whole study: Acute and convalescent COVID-19 specimens originated in the United States, Italy and Spain. From T cells, B-cell-depleted T cells, or PBMCs came the material, which was cDNA or gDNA.

Losses at the gene ends were 4 bases for V and 7 bases for J; bases not matched to a gene: 4. Germline V gene sequence: CDR1 MNHNY, CDR2 SVGAGI (reference sequence). This CDR3 has 13 residues. In the authors' methods: Cell counts per sample came from amplifying reference gene primers. The method was immunoSEQ multiplex PCR; TCRdb's version includes in-frame clones alone and lacks a portion of them. V, J and clone size are taken as reported in that table, and D and trimming were inferred from the DNA itself. The sample shows 200,000 to 250,000 clones, 80% to 90% of them seen only once. Sequencing was performed on peripheral blood. This TCR was recovered from a man aged 45 to 65 who had recovered from COVID-19. The genes are TRBV6-6 and TRBJ1-1; 9 bases align to TRBD1. Written as DNA, the CDR3 is TGTGCCAGCAGTTCTTACAGGGGGCTTGAAGCTTTCTTT. This sequence encodes CASSSYRGLEAFF.